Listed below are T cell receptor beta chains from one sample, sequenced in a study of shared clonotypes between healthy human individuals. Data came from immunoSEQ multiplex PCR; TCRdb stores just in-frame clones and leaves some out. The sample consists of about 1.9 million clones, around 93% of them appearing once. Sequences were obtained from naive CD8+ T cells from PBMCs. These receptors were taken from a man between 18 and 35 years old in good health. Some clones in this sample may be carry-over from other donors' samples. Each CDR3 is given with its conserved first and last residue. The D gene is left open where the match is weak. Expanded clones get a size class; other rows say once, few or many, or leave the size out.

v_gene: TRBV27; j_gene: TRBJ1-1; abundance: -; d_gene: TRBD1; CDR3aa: CASRGVGGRNTEAFF; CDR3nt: TGTGCCAGCAGGGGCGTAGGGGGCCGGAATACTGAAGCTTTCTTT
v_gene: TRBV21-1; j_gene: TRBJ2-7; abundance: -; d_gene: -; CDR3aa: CASTLDRKYF; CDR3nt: TGTGCCAGCACCCTAGATAGGAAGTACTTC
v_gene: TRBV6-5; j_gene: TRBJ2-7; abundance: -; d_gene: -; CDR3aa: CASSYSGGPIGYEQYF; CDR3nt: TGTGCCAGCAGTTACTCAGGCGGGCCCATAGGTTACGAGCAGTACTTC
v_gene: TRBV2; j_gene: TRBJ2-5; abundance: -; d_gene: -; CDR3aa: CASRETGQETQYF; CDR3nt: TGTGCCAGCAGGGAAACGGGGCAAGAGACCCAGTACTTC
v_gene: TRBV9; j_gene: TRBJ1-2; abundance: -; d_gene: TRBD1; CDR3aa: CASSGGQGNYGYTF; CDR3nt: TGTGCCAGCAGCGGCGGACAGGGCAACTATGGCTACACCTTC
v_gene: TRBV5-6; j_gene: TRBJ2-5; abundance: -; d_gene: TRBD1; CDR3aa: CASRDGTAQETQYF; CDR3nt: TGTGCCAGCAGAGATGGGACAGCACAAGAGACCCAGTACTTC
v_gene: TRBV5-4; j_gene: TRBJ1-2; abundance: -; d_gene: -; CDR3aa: CASSLGQPSYGYTF; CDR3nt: TGTGCCAGCAGCCTAGGACAGCCTAGCTATGGCTACACCTTC
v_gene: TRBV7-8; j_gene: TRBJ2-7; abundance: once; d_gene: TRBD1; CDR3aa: CASSTKTGKPYEQYF; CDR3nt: TGTGCCAGCAGCACGAAGACAGGGAAGCCCTACGAGCAGTACTTC
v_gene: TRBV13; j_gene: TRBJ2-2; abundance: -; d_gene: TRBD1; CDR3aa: CASSLGQGARTGELFF; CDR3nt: TGTGCCAGCAGCTTAGGCCAGGGGGCGAGGACCGGGGAGCTGTTTTTT
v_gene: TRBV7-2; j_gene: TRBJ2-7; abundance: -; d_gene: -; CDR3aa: CASSFYRVGTYEQYF; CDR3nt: TGTGCCAGCAGCTTTTACAGGGTGGGGACCTACGAGCAGTACTTC
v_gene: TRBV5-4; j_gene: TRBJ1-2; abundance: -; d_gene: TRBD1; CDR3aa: CASSPSKGQGYGYTF; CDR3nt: TGTGCCAGCAGCCCGTCAAAGGGACAGGGGTATGGCTACACCTTC
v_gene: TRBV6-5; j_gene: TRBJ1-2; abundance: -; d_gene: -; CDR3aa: CASTATPTAVGYTF; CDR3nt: TGTGCCAGCACCGCGACACCGACGGCGGTTGGCTACACCTTC
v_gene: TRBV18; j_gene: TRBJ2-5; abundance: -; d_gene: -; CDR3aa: CASSLHRQETQYF; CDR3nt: TGTGCCAGCTCACTTCACAGGCAAGAGACCCAGTACTTC
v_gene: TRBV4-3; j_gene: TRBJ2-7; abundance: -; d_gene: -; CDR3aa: CASSQDWVSYEQYF; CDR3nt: TGCGCCAGCAGCCAAGATTGGGTCTCCTACGAGCAGTACTTC
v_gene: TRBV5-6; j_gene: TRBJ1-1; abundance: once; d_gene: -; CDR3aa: CASSLPSRAGTEAFF; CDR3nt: TGTGCCAGCAGCCTCCCGTCGCGGGCGGGGACTGAAGCTTTCTTT
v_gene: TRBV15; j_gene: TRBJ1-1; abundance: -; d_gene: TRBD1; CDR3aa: CATSNEDRETEAFF; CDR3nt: TGTGCCACCAGCAATGAGGACAGGGAAACTGAAGCTTTCTTT
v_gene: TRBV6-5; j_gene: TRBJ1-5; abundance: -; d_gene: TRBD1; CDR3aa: CASSSDRGSNQPQHF; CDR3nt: TGTGCCAGCAGTTCGGACAGGGGTAGCAATCAGCCCCAGCATTTT
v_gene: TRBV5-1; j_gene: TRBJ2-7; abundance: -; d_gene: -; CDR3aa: CASSLGSGTYEQYF; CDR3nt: TGCGCCAGCAGCTTGGGCTCCGGGACTTACGAGCAGTACTTC
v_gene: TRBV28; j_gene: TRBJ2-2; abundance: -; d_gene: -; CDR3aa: CASTLGQNTGELFF; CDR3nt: TGTGCCAGCACCCTAGGGCAGAACACCGGGGAGCTGTTTTTT
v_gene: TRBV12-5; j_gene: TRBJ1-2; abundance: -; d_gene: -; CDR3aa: CASGLDLDLHYGYTF; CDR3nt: TGTGCTAGTGGTTTGGATCTGGACCTTCACTATGGCTACACCTTC
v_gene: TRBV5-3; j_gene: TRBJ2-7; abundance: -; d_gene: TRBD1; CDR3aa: CARSKGQGEYEQYF; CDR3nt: TGTGCCAGAAGCAAGGGACAGGGGGAGTACGAGCAGTACTTC
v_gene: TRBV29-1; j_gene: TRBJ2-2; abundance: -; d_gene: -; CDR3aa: CSVVPLSGELFF; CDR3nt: TGCAGCGTTGTTCCGTTATCCGGGGAGCTGTTTTTT
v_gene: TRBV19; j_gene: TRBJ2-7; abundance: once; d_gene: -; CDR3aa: CASSIGYSYEQYF; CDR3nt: TGTGCCAGTAGTATTGGGTACTCCTACGAGCAGTACTTC
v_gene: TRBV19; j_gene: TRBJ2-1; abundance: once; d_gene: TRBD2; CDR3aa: CASSIDLASGSYNEQFF; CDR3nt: TGTGCCAGTAGTATAGATCTGGCTAGCGGGAGCTACAATGAGCAGTTCTTC
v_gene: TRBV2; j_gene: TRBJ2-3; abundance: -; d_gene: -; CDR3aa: CASKEEGRWTDTQYF; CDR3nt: TGTGCCAGCAAAGAGGAAGGGAGGTGGACAGATACGCAGTATTTT
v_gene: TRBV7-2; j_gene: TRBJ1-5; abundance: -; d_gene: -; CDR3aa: CASSLSGGASNQPQHF; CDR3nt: TGTGCCAGCAGCTTATCCGGGGGCGCGAGCAATCAGCCCCAGCATTTT
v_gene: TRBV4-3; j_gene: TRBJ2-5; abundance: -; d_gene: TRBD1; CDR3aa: CASSQGPGGGETQYF; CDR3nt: TGCGCCAGCAGCCAAGGGCCAGGGGGCGGAGAGACCCAGTACTTC
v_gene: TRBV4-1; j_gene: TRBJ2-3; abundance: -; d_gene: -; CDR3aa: CASSSLETQYF; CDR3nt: TGCGCCAGCAGCTCCCTCGAGACGCAGTATTTT
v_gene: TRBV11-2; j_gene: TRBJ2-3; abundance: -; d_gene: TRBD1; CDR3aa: CASSLGTGPVTDTQYF; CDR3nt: TGTGCCAGCAGCTTAGGGACAGGTCCAGTTACAGATACGCAGTATTTT
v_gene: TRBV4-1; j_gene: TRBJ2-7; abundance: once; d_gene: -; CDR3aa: CASSQEVHGHSGSYEQYF; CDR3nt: TGCGCCAGCAGCCAAGAGGTACATGGGCACAGTGGGTCCTACGAGCAGTACTTC
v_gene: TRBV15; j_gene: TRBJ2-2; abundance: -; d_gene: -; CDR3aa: CATSRAGRLNTGELFF; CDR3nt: TGTGCCACCAGCAGAGCGGGGCGGCTGAACACCGGGGAGCTGTTTTTT